These T cell receptor beta chains were read from a single sample in a study of post-analysis software for immune sequencing data. TCRdb reprocessed the PCR reads with MiXCR, giving one entry per CDR3 protein. The sample has hundreds of thousands of distinct CDR3 sequences; roughly 50% are singletons. Sequencing input: blood. Every receptor here comes from a girl aged 10-17 years with multiple sclerosis. Both conserved end residues are part of each CDR3. A D gene is named only where the DNA matches it firmly. Some rows mark clone size as missing; the rest say once, few, many or name a class of expanded clone.

v_gene,j_gene,d_gene,abundance,CDR3nt,CDR3aa
TRBV5-1,TRBJ2-2,.,.,TGCGCCAGCAGCTATGGTCGGGTCGGGACCACCGGGGAGCTGTTTTTT,CASSYGRVGTTGELFF
TRBV14,TRBJ1-4,.,once,TGTGCCAGCAGCCAAGCACATGGATTCGGGAAAAAACTGTTTTTT,CASSQAHGFGKKLFF
TRBV3-1,TRBJ2-5,.,.,TGTGCCAGCAGCCACTTGAAGGGTAGGGGAGAGACCCAGTACTTC,CASSHLKGRGETQYF
TRBV12-3/TRBV12-4,TRBJ2-2,.,few,TGTGCCAGCAGTCGGGGCCGGAACACCGGGGAGCTGTTTTTT,CASSRGRNTGELFF
TRBV5-6,TRBJ2-5,TRBD1,.,TGTGCCAGCAGCTTTGTACAGGGGGAGTTCCAAGAGACCCAGTACTTC,CASSFVQGEFQETQYF
TRBV20-1,TRBJ2-4,TRBD2,.,TGCAGTGCTAGTGGGGGACTAGCGGGAGTTAACATTCAGTACTTC,CSASGGLAGVNIQYF
TRBV29-1,TRBJ1-1,.,.,TGCAGCGTTCATCCCGTGAACACTGAAGCTTTCTTT,CSVHPVNTEAFF
TRBV27,TRBJ2-3,TRBD2,.,TGTGCCAGCAGTTCCCCAGGACTAGCGGGAGGAAGGGATACGCAGTATTTT,CASSSPGLAGGRDTQYF
TRBV20-1,TRBJ2-1,.,.,TGCAGTGCTAGAGTGGGGCAACCATCCTACAATGAGCAGTTCTTC,CSARVGQPSYNEQFF
TRBV12-3/TRBV12-4,TRBJ1-2,TRBD1,.,TGTGCCAGCAGTTTCCGACAGGGTCTAGAAGGCTACACCTTC,CASSFRQGLEGYTF
TRBV6-1,TRBJ1-6,.,.,TGTGCCAGCAGCCGTCGGACCGGGACACCAGCCCTTGGGAATTCACCCCTCCACTTT,CASSRRTGTPALGNSPLHF
TRBV5-1,TRBJ2-1,.,.,TGCGCCAGCAGCGTGTTCGCCTACAATGAGCAGTTCTTC,CASSVFAYNEQFF
TRBV2,TRBJ2-5,.,.,TGTGCCAGCAGTGAAGGCCGAGGATTTCCGGGGGATTACCAAGAGACCCAGTACTTC,CASSEGRGFPGDYQETQYF
TRBV5-1,TRBJ2-5,.,.,TGCGCCAGCAGCTTGGAGGGCGGGGACAGCCAAGAGACCCAGTACTTC,CASSLEGGDSQETQYF
TRBV3-1,TRBJ1-1,.,.,TGTGCCAGCAACCACGGGGGAACTGAAGCTTTCTTT,CASNHGGTEAFF
TRBV9,TRBJ2-1,TRBD2,.,TGTGCCAGCAGCACTGGACTAGCGGGATTTGCTACCGATGAGCAGTTCTTC,CASSTGLAGFATDEQFF
TRBV4-2,TRBJ2-7,TRBD1,.,TGTGCCAGCAGCCAAGATCCGGGACAGGGACTCTACGAGCAGTACTTC,CASSQDPGQGLYEQYF
TRBV12-3/TRBV12-4,TRBJ1-2,TRBD1,.,TGTGCCAGCAGACTTGGGACAGGGGGCGGCTATGGCTACACCTTC,CASRLGTGGGYGYTF
TRBV5-4,TRBJ1-1,TRBD1,.,TGTGCCAGCAGCTTGCCCCAAGGGACAGGGAACACTGAAGCTTTCTTT,CASSLPQGTGNTEAFF
TRBV10-3,TRBJ1-2,TRBD1,.,TGTGCCATCAGTGCTGGACAGGGACGGAGCCTAGACTATGGCTACACCTTC,CAISAGQGRSLDYGYTF
TRBV7-9,TRBJ2-1,TRBD2,.,TGTGCCAGCAGATTCTCTAGCGGGAGCTCCTACAATGAGCAGTTCTTC,CASRFSSGSSYNEQFF
TRBV6-5,TRBJ1-6,.,.,TGTGCCAGCAGTGGACGGCTCAATTCACCCCTCCACTTT,CASSGRLNSPLHF
TRBV14,TRBJ2-7,TRBD2,.,TGTGCCAGCAGCCAAGGACTAGCGGGATATTACGAGCAGTACTTC,CASSQGLAGYYEQYF
TRBV3-1,TRBJ1-5,.,few,TGTGCCAGCAGCCAAGGGGCGAGGTCCGCCAATCAGCCCCAGCATTTT,CASSQGARSANQPQHF
TRBV7-9,TRBJ2-3,TRBD2,.,TGTGCCAGCAGCTTAGCGGCAGCAAGCGGGAAAGATACGCAGTATTTT,CASSLAAASGKDTQYF
TRBV12-3/TRBV12-4,TRBJ1-2,TRBD1,few,TGTGCCAGCAGTAACGGACAGGGTAACTATGGCTACACCTTC,CASSNGQGNYGYTF
TRBV9,TRBJ2-5,TRBD1,.,TGTGCCAGCAGCGTAGGGACCGGGACAGGACGACAAGAGACCCAGTACTTC,CASSVGTGTGRQETQYF
TRBV4-1,TRBJ2-7,.,.,TGCGCCAGCAGCCAAGTCCAGGGTGAGGGTAGCGAGCAGTACTTC,CASSQVQGEGSEQYF
TRBV12-3/TRBV12-4,TRBJ2-3,.,.,TGTGCCAGCAGTTTTGCCCCAGATGCGGAGTATTTT,CASSFAPDAEYF
TRBV20-1,TRBJ2-5,.,.,TGCAGTGCCGGACGCTATCAAGAGACCCAGTACTTC,CSAGRYQETQYF
TRBV5-1,TRBJ2-6,.,.,TGCGCCAGCAGCGCGAAAAGTCCGGGGCTAGCGACGGGGAACTACTCTGGGGCCAACGTCCTGACTTTC,CASSAKSPGLATGNYSGANVLTF
TRBV5-1,TRBJ2-1,.,few,TGCGCCAGCAGCTTTGACTCAAGCTCCTACAATGAGCAGTTCTTC,CASSFDSSSYNEQFF
TRBV7-9,TRBJ2-3,.,few,TGTGCCAGCAGCATATTGAGGGGTCTGTCCGATACGCAGTATTTT,CASSILRGLSDTQYF
TRBV27,TRBJ2-5,TRBD1,.,TGTGCCAGCCGGACAGGGGGCTACAATGAGCAGTACTTC,CASRTGGYNEQYF
TRBV25-1,TRBJ2-5,.,.,TGTGCCAGCAGGGAGTCTAGGGTTGGGGAGACCCAGTACTTC,CASRESRVGETQYF
TRBV5-1,TRBJ2-1,TRBD2,.,TGCGCCAGCAGCTTGGTTCTAGCGGGAGGCCGCTACAATGAGCAGTTCTTC,CASSLVLAGGRYNEQFF
TRBV7-3,TRBJ2-5,.,.,TGTGCCAGCAGCGCGTCGACAGCTGTCGGGACCCAGTACTTC,CASSASTAVGTQYF
TRBV4-1,TRBJ1-4,TRBD1,.,TGCGCCAGCAGCCAAGAACAGGGGGGAAGGGGTGAAAAACTGTTTTTT,CASSQEQGGRGEKLFF
TRBV27,TRBJ2-1,.,.,TGTGCCAGCAGTTTATACCTTTGGACCAATGAGCAGTTCTTC,CASSLYLWTNEQFF
TRBV10-3,TRBJ2-3,TRBD1,.,TGTGCCATCACGGCGGACAGGCACACAGATACGCAGTATTTT,CAITADRHTDTQYF
TRBV30,TRBJ1-3,.,.,TGTGCCTGGAGCCCGACAGTCTCTGGAAACACCATATATTTT,CAWSPTVSGNTIYF
TRBV18,TRBJ1-2,TRBD1,.,TGTGCCAGCTCAACACCCGGGACAGGGAACTATGGCTACACCTTC,CASSTPGTGNYGYTF
TRBV20-1,TRBJ2-3,TRBD2,.,TGCAGTGTCAGCCGGGAGGGCGGGGATACGCAGTATTTT,CSVSREGGDTQYF
TRBV29-1,TRBJ2-7,.,.,TGCAGCGTTGAAGATGGGAGGGCAGGGGGAAACGAGCAGTACTTC,CSVEDGRAGGNEQYF
TRBV12-3/TRBV12-4,TRBJ2-7,.,.,TGTGCCAGCAGTGGCGAGTCCCGGTTCGGCGAGCAGTACTTC,CASSGESRFGEQYF
TRBV13,TRBJ2-7,.,.,TGTGCCAGCAGCTCCGGAATGGACGAGCAGTACTTC,CASSSGMDEQYF